What follows are 28 T cell receptor beta chains derived from one specimen sequenced in a study of blood T cell repertoires in COVID-19. The table came from immunoSEQ multiplex PCR; TCRdb's copy has only in-frame clones and leaves some out. The data hold hundreds of thousands of clones, with 70% to 90% observed a single time. Sequences were obtained from PBMCs or T cells enriched from blood (not recorded which). The receptors were gathered from a woman younger than 45 who had been exposed to COVID-19.

V gene TRBV6-2 or TRBV6-3 combines with J gene TRBJ1-2, with 9 bases matching TRBD1. CDR1 and CDR2 from the germline V gene are MNHEY and SVGEGT. Trimming removed 2 bases from V and 4 bases from J; junction bases left unmatched: 11. The CDR3 covers 17 residues. The CDR3 loop is CASSYPPAGTGTYGYTF. As DNA, the CDR3 is TGTGCCAGCAGTTACCCACCGGCCGGGACAGGGACCTATGGCTACACCTTC.

V usage is TRBV19 and J usage is TRBJ2-2; 10 bases map to TRBD1. The germline V gene encodes CDR1 LNHDA and CDR2 SQIVND (reference sequence). The CDR3 is 16 amino acids. Trimming at V came to 7 bases and at J to 4 bases, leaving 9 bases not matched to a gene. Written as DNA, the CDR3 is TGTGCCAGTACCCTGGGGGACAGGGGCCCCACCGGGGAGCTGTTTTTT. Translation: CASTLGDRGPTGELFF.

A single count supports this clone. Other DNA sequences within the sample encode an identical CDR3. This sequence joins TRBV27 and TRBJ2-7, with 8 bases fitting TRBD1. This CDR3 has 13 amino acids. CDR1 and CDR2 (germline): MNHEY, SMNVEV (reference sequence). V shed 11 bases and J 7 bases; nucleotides not matched to a gene: 13. The CDR3 DNA reads as TGTGCCTCCAAAGACAGGGGCCGCCGGGAGCAGTACTTC. Its protein product is CASKDRGRREQYF.

J is TRBJ2-7 and V is TRBV3-1 (or the pseudogene TRBV3-2); 7 bases agree with TRBD1. With 5 bases clipped from V and 2 bases from J, the junction kept 6 bases outside the gene matches. The germline gives CDR1 LGHDT, CDR2 YNNKEL (reference sequence). This CDR3 comprises 14 residues. CDR3 in amino acids: CASSFRQGAYEQYF. As DNA, the CDR3 is TGTGCCAGCAGCTTTAGACAGGGTGCCTACGAGCAGTACTTC.

The chain has TRBV2 and TRBJ2-1, with D possibly being TRBD2 (7 bases). The CDR3 spans 13 residues. CDR1 is SNHLY and CDR2 is FYNNEI in the germline V gene. V was cut by 7 bases and J by 1 base, with 8 bases left in between. In DNA, the CDR3 is TGTGCCAGCAAGGGGGGGTCCTACAATGAGCAGTTCTTC. Translated, it gives CASKGGSYNEQFF.

The rearrangement joins TRBV5-1 to TRBJ2-1; tentative D call: TRBD1 (7 bases). V was shortened by 4 bases and J by 3 bases, with 17 bases between the two germline ends. Germline V gene lookup returns CDR1 SGHRS and CDR2 YFSETQ. The CDR3 is 16 residues long. The CDR3 sequence: CASSQGGRGRYNEQFF. CDR3 in DNA: TGCGCCAGCAGCCAGGGGGGCAGGGGCCGCTACAATGAGCAGTTCTTC. Combining the CDR3 with reference TRBV5-1 and TRBJ2-1 gives the whole variable domain KAGVTQTPRYLIKTRGQQVTLSCSPISGHRSVSWYQQTPGQGLQFLFEYFSETQRNKGNFPGRFSGRQFSNSRSEMNVSTLELGDSALYLCASSQGGRGRYNEQFFGPGTRLTVL.

V usage is TRBV30 and J usage is TRBJ1-6, with D unresolved. Germline V gene lookup returns CDR1 GTSNPN and CDR2 SVGIG (reference sequence). V gave up 0 bases and J gave up 9 bases, with 3 bases separating them. This CDR3 region has 11 residues. For the CDR3, the DNA is TGTGCCTGGAGTGTCTCTTCACCCCTCCACTTT. As protein: CAWSVSSPLHF.

This clone turned up a few times. The genes are TRBV18 and TRBJ1-1; no clear D. Germline V gives CDR1 KGHSH, CDR2 LQKENI. This CDR3 comprises 14 residues. V lost 2 bases and J lost 4, with 11 bases in between. CDR3 residues: CASSPAVSITEAFF. The CDR3 bases are TGTGCCAGCTCACCAGCGGTGAGTATCACTGAAGCTTTCTTT.

The chain is built from TRBV27 and TRBJ2-7; D might be TRBD1 (5 bases). V was clipped by 5 bases and J by 1 base, with 12 bases between them. The CDR3 has 14 residues. From germline, CDR1 is MNHEY and CDR2 SMNVEV (reference sequence). This CDR3 reads CASSLTTASYEQYF. CDR3 nucleotides: TGTGCCAGCAGTCTCACGACAGCTTCCTACGAGCAGTACTTC.

V usage is TRBV5-1 and J usage is TRBJ1-1, with D tentatively TRBD1 (6 bases). CDR3 length: 13 amino acids. Germline lookup yields CDR1 SGHRS and CDR2 YFSETQ. Trimming left V 5 bases short and J 11 bases short, with 19 bases between. The CDR3 is CASSRAGAAEAFF. In DNA, the CDR3 is TGCGCCAGCAGTCGGGCAGGGGCGGCCGAGGCTTTCTTT.

This sequence joins TRBV19 and TRBJ1-2; the D gene is possibly TRBD1 (6 bases). This CDR3 contains 15 residues. The V gene's germline CDR1 is LNHDA and CDR2 SQIVND (reference sequence). The V and J ends lost 3 bases and 3 bases respectively, with 14 bases between them. CDR3 in amino acids: CASSIWSGAYYGYTF. CDR3 sequence (DNA): TGTGCCAGTAGTATCTGGTCAGGGGCGTACTATGGCTACACCTTC.

The sample holds a few counts of this clone. The V call is TRBV19, the J call TRBJ1-6, with 7 bases aligning to TRBD1. With 5 bases clipped from V and 4 bases from J, the junction kept 2 bases outside the gene matches. The CDR3 is 14 residues long. CDR1 is LNHDA and CDR2 is SQIVND in the germline V gene (reference sequence). Here the CDR3 DNA reads TGTGCCAGTAGTCTGACAGGGTATAATTCACCCCTCCACTTT. Protein sequence: CASSLTGYNSPLHF.

The chain is built from TRBV2 and TRBJ1-2; 8 positions match TRBD1. This CDR3 has 18 residues. V dropped 0 bases and J dropped 2; count of bases not matched to a gene: 11. Germline CDR1 SNHLY, CDR2 FYNNEI. The CDR3 loop reads CASSEAGIPRGPNYGYTF. CDR3 in DNA: TGTGCCAGCAGTGAAGCGGGGATCCCCAGGGGGCCAAACTATGGCTACACCTTC. Full variable domain (outside the CDR3, taken from reference TRBV2 and TRBJ1-2): EPEVTQTPSHQVTQMGQEVILRCVPISNHLYFYWYRQILGQKVEFLVSFYNNEISEKSEIFDDQFSVERPDGSNFTLKIRSTKLEDSAMYFCASSEAGIPRGPNYGYTFGSGTRLTVV.

The V gene is TRBV11-2, the J gene TRBJ2-1; D perhaps matches TRBD1 (8 bases). V was trimmed by 1 base and J by 8 bases, leaving 15 bases between them. This CDR3 is built from 15 residues. The germline V gene encodes CDR1 SGHAT and CDR2 FQNNGV. CDR3 nucleotide sequence: TGTGCCAGCAGCTTAGCGTTACAGGGGGGGGATGAGCAGTTCTTC. It is translated as CASSLALQGGDEQFF.

V is TRBV19 and J is TRBJ1-5; the match to TRBD1 covers 11 bases. V was clipped by 4 bases and J by 2 bases; unmatched bases: 4. CDR1 LNHDA and CDR2 SQIVND come from the germline V gene (reference sequence). CDR3 length: 16 residues. The CDR3 coding sequence is TGTGCCAGTAGTACTTGGACAGGGGGCCGCAATCAGCCCCAGCATTTT. Translated, it gives CASSTWTGGRNQPQHF.

The chain's CDR3 is CATSDPGTRDGYTF. The CDR3, as DNA: TGTGCCACCAGTGATCCGGGGACTAGAGATGGCTACACCTTC. J is TRBJ1-2 and V is TRBV24-1; maybe TRBD1 (5 bases). The CDR3 spans 14 residues. Germline CDR1 is KGHDR and CDR2 is SFDVKD. V lost 3 bases and J lost 6, with 13 bases in between.

The V and J genes are TRBV28 and TRBJ1-6; no firm D call. Trimming took 5 bases from V and 1 from J, leaving 15 bases between them. Germline V gene sequence: CDR1 MDHEN, CDR2 SYDVKM. This CDR3 is 17 amino acids long. CDR3 nucleotide sequence: TGTGCCAGCAGTGCCCGTGTTACGGGGTCCTATAATTCACCCCTCCACTTT. Its protein product is CASSARVTGSYNSPLHF.

This chain links TRBV28 with TRBJ2-1, with 14 bases lining up with TRBD2. The CDR3 contains 16 residues. V dropped 5 bases and J dropped 8; count of bases not matched to a gene: 8. Germline assignment: CDR1 MDHEN and CDR2 SYDVKM. DNA for the CDR3: TGTGCCAGCAGTGGCAGACTAGCGGGGGGGCCTGATGAGCAGTTCTTC. This translates into CASSGRLAGGPDEQFF.

This clone was counted once. V gene TRBV27 combines with J gene TRBJ2-2; 8 positions agree with TRBD1. Trimming took 7 bases from V and 0 from J; bases not matched to a gene: 4. CDR1 is MNHEY and CDR2 is SMNVEV in the germline V gene (reference sequence). The CDR3 length is 15 residues. The CDR3 sequence is CASTLDRANTGELFF. The CDR3, as DNA: TGTGCCAGCACCCTGGACAGGGCGAACACCGGGGAGCTGTTTTTT.

The rearrangement links TRBV29-1 to TRBJ2-7, with D hard to call. V lost 3 bases, J lost 9 bases, and 15 bases lay in between. From germline, CDR1 is SQVTM and CDR2 ANQGSEA. This CDR3 comprises 12 residues. The CDR3 DNA sequence: TGCAGCGTTGATCTCGGCCCTCCAGGGCAGTACTTC. It encodes CSVDLGPPGQYF.

The genes are TRBV7-2 and TRBJ1-5; D perhaps matches TRBD1 (5 bases). The CDR3 has 15 amino acids. V gave up 5 bases and J gave up 1 base, with 12 bases separating them. Germline CDR1 SGHTA, CDR2 FQGNSA. The CDR3 reads CASSRDQGSNQPQHF. The CDR3 DNA reads TGTGCCAGCAGCCGTGATCAGGGAAGCAATCAGCCCCAGCATTTT.

The chain combines TRBV29-1 with TRBJ2-7; 11 bases align to TRBD1. Germline V lookup: CDR1 SQVTM, CDR2 ANQGSEA. The trim removed 6 bases at V and 6 bases at J, leaving 10 bases unmatched. The CDR3 extends over 14 amino acids. CDR3 DNA sequence: TGCAGCGTGGGACAGGGGGGGTTAAACGGCGAGCAGTACTTC. It encodes CSVGQGGLNGEQYF.

This sequence joins TRBV3-1 (or the pseudogene TRBV3-2) and TRBJ1-2; D not certain. V lost 1 base and J 4 bases, leaving 13 bases between the germline ends. Germline CDR1 reads LGHDT; CDR2 reads YNNKEL (reference sequence). This CDR3 spans 15 amino acids. CDR3 coding DNA: TGTGCCAGCAGCCAAGTCTCTAGGGCGGGCTATGGCTACACCTTC. This sequence encodes CASSQVSRAGYGYTF.

The chain has TRBV2 and TRBJ1-2; D gene uncertain. The CDR3 sequence is 14 residues long. Germline CDR1 is SNHLY and CDR2 is FYNNEI. Trimming stripped 6 bases from V and 0 bases from J, with 11 bases between. The CDR3 DNA is TGTGCCAGCAGGGCCGACATTTCTAACTATGGCTACACCTTC. This encodes CASRADISNYGYTF.

The V call is TRBV27, the J call TRBJ1-1, with a weak D call TRBD1 (6 bases). The CDR3 contains 14 residues. V gave up 5 bases and J gave up 6 bases, with 16 bases separating them. Germline V CDR1 and CDR2: MNHEY, SMNVEV (reference sequence). The CDR3 loop is CASSQRREGAEAFF. Here the CDR3 DNA reads TGTGCCAGCAGTCAACGACGGGAGGGGGCTGAAGCTTTCTTT.

J is TRBJ2-1 and V is TRBV29-1; 10 bases match TRBD1. The CDR3 has 14 amino acids. Trimming took 6 bases from V and 4 from J; bases not matched to a gene: 6. The V gene's germline CDR1 is SQVTM and CDR2 ANQGSEA. The CDR3 region has the DNA TGCAGCGTACCCGGGACAGGGGTTTACAATGAGCAGTTCTTC. Translating gives CSVPGTGVYNEQFF.

In DNA, the CDR3 is TGTGCCAGCTCGCCAGGCACTGGAAACACCATATATTTT. Its protein is CASSPGTGNTIYF. This chain joins TRBV18 and TRBJ1-3; no clear D gene. CDR1 and CDR2 from the germline V gene are KGHSH and LQKENI. With 6 bases removed from V and 2 bases from J, the gap between germline ends came to 8 bases. The CDR3 loop spans 13 amino acids. Based on the CDR3 plus reference TRBV18 and TRBJ1-3, the full variable domain is NAGVMQNPRHLVRRRGQEARLRCSPMKGHSHVYWYRQLPEEGLKFMVYLQKENIIDESGMPKERFSAEFPKEGPSILRIQQVVRGDSAAYFCASSPGTGNTIYFGEGSWLTVV.

In its sample, this clone was seen once. The V and J genes are TRBV5-1 and TRBJ2-5; 13 nucleotides agree with TRBD2. The CDR3 is 21 residues long. Trimming cost V 2 bases and J 1 base; bases outside gene matches: 17. Looked up from germline, CDR1 is SGHRS and CDR2 is YFSETQ. CDR3 in DNA: TGCGCCAGCAGCTTCCCTTCCACTAGCGGGGGGGCCTTAGGGGCCCAAGAGACCCAGTACTTC. The encoded protein is CASSFPSTSGGALGAQETQYF. The variable domain in full, with the rest retrieved from reference TRBV5-1 and TRBJ2-5, is KAGVTQTPRYLIKTRGQQVTLSCSPISGHRSVSWYQQTPGQGLQFLFEYFSETQRNKGNFPGRFSGRQFSNSRSEMNVSTLELGDSALYLCASSFPSTSGGALGAQETQYFGPGTRLLVL.